The clone carrying this T cell receptor (beta chain) occurred a few times. Its antigen is undetermined. The data originate from a study of blood T cells in healthy people across ages. Whole-study findings and limits: Researchers said unsorted PBMCs prevented a conclusive naive versus antigen-experienced comparison.

Trimming removed 2 bases at V and 0 bases at J, with 14 bases between. The CDR3 runs to 16 residues. CDR1 is LGHDT and CDR2 is YNNKEL in the germline V gene (reference sequence). A J-beta primer mix and a sample-barcoded 5' primer were used in a second PCR of roughly 7 to 12 cycles. MiXCR, applied by TCRdb to the 5' RACE reads, yields one record per CDR3 protein. The sample yields around 1.5 million distinct CDR3 sequences, roughly 40% seen once. The sequence derives from a woman under 30 in good health. Input material: blood. The rearrangement joins TRBV3-1 to TRBJ2-7, with D perhaps being TRBD1 or TRBD2 (5 bases each). DNA for the CDR3: TGTGCCAGCAGCCAACGGGGCCCGACATTCTCCTACGAGCAGTACTTC. Translated: CASSQRGPTFSYEQYF.